This TCR beta chain was obtained from a study of blood T cell repertoires in COVID-19. In the study overall: Spain, Italy and the United States supplied samples that represented acute and convalescent COVID-19. In each case, the material was cDNA or gDNA derived from T cells, B-cell-depleted T cells, or PBMCs.

Authors' data handling: Researchers report that nucleated cell counts were estimated from reference gene primer amplification. TCRdb's copy holds only in-frame clones and misses some; the assay was immunoSEQ multiplex PCR. V and J calls plus clone size are reproduced from that table; the DNA served to infer D and trimming. This sample carries more than 75,000 clones, around 90% of them seen once, and the ten largest clones take roughly 7.4%. J was trimmed by 7 bases and V by 2 bases; bases with no gene match: 6. The CDR3 is made up of 15 amino acids. Germline values: CDR1 MNHNS, CDR2 SASEGT. This chain uses TRBV6-1 with TRBJ2-1; 9 positions agree with TRBD2. The sequenced sample consisted of peripheral blood. The clonotype was recovered from an older woman with acute or convalescent COVID-19. The CDR3 region is CASSEHSGGGNEQFF. For the CDR3, the DNA is TGTGCCAGCAGTGAACATAGCGGGGGCGGGAATGAGCAGTTCTTC.